The clone carrying this TCR beta chain has just a few counts. Its antigen is as yet unknown. This CDR3 spans 15 amino acids. Trimming cost V 5 bases and J 5 bases, with 17 bases left between them. Germline V lookup: CDR1 LGHNT, CDR2 FRNRAP. The sample originates from a study of early T cells in non-severe SARS-CoV-2 infection. Study context: The authors sequenced bulk RNA from unsorted whole blood, leaving chains unpaired. Study-level findings and limits: Matching against VDJdb likely underestimated virus-specific expansions, favoring anti-spike CD8.

Separate cDNA molecules each had unique molecular identifiers attached to them. MiXCR was run by TCRdb on the 5' RACE reads, yielding one entry per CDR3 protein. Among over 95,000 distinct CDR3 sequences listed, approximately 17% were seen once. This TCR came from an adult who was a healthcare worker with PCR-confirmed SARS-CoV-2 infection or an uninfected control (not recorded which). The rearrangement links TRBV12-5 to TRBJ2-3; possibly TRBD1 for D (6 bases). The sample taken for sequencing was whole blood. The DNA of the CDR3 is TGTGCTAGTGGTCGGACAGCCGGTTTTGGAGATACGCAGTATTTT. Encoded protein: CASGRTAGFGDTQYF.